This T cell receptor (beta chain) was retrieved from a study of cytomegalovirus exposure and HLA in healthy donors. The CDR3 runs 17 residues. After removal of 0 bases from V and 7 bases from J, the junction contained 7 bases not matched to a gene. Per the germline V gene, CDR1 is PRHDT and CDR2 is FYEKMQ (reference sequence). The primer mix had 60 Vbeta and 13 Jbeta primers. Here immunoSEQ multiplex PCR was the method, and the copy in TCRdb shows in-frame clones only, minus some. The sample carries over 55,000 clones, approximately 63% recorded once. The receptor was isolated from a woman aged 45-59 years in good health and CMV-seropositive. V and J are TRBV13 and TRBJ2-1, with 12 bases lining up with TRBD1. Sequencing input: PBMCs. The CDR3 DNA is TGTGCCAGCAGCTTAGGCTTGGGACAGGGGGCAGTGAATGAGCAGTTCTTC. Translating gives CASSLGLGQGAVNEQFF.